The 15 T cell receptor beta chains below all came from one sample that was sequenced in a study of Ad26.COV2.S vaccination and SARS-CoV-2 variants. Using immunoSEQ multiplex PCR, the repertoire was profiled, and TCRdb retains in-frame clones only, with some absent. Here the sample spans some 500,000 clones, 80% to 90% being singletons. As to treatment: around 19 received Ad26.COV2.S at low or high dose, single or two shots; 5 received placebo; per-sample allocation not given. The study sampled participants on day 63 after the first vaccine or placebo injection. The starting material was peripheral blood, obtained in a trial of Ad26.COV2.S vaccine versus placebo. The receptors shown here come from a person aged 18-65 years who received the Ad26.COV2.S COVID-19 vaccine or a placebo.

This chain uses TRBV6-5 with TRBJ1-4; maybe TRBD1 (5 bases). The CDR3 length is 14 residues. V lost 2 bases and J lost 7, with 11 bases in between. Germline V gene lookup returns CDR1 MNHEY and CDR2 SVGAGI. The CDR3 protein is CASSYGRRGEKLFF. CDR3 nucleotide sequence: TGTGCCAGCAGTTACGGAAGGAGGGGTGAAAAACTGTTTTTT.

This chain connects TRBV6-5 to TRBJ2-6; unclear D gene. Germline lookup yields CDR1 MNHEY and CDR2 SVGAGI. V lost 5 bases, J lost 0 bases, and 8 bases lay in between. The CDR3 totals 15 residues. The DNA of the CDR3 is TGTGCCAGCAGTCCGGTGAGCTCTGGGGCCAACGTCCTGACTTTC. Its translation: CASSPVSSGANVLTF.

The chain carries TRBV5-1 and TRBJ2-7; D unresolved. V dropped 0 bases and J dropped 0 bases, with 7 bases sitting between them. Germline lookup yields CDR1 SGHRS and CDR2 YFSETQ. The CDR3 loop spans 14 amino acids. CDR3 protein: CASSLEWDSYEQYF. CDR3 coding DNA: TGCGCCAGCAGCTTGGAATGGGACTCCTACGAGCAGTACTTC. Full variable domain (rest looked up from reference TRBV5-1 and TRBJ2-7): KAGVTQTPRYLIKTRGQQVTLSCSPISGHRSVSWYQQTPGQGLQFLFEYFSETQRNKGNFPGRFSGRQFSNSRSEMNVSTLELGDSALYLCASSLEWDSYEQYFGPGTRLTVT.

This chain connects TRBV18 to TRBJ1-2; D not resolved. The CDR3 loop spans 13 amino acids. Germline CDR1 reads KGHSH; CDR2 reads LQKENI. V was cut by 4 bases and J by 4 bases, with 10 bases left in between. For the CDR3, the DNA is TGTGCCAGCTCACAGGCGTCTGGCTATGGCTACACCTTC. This encodes CASSQASGYGYTF.

The chain couples TRBV6-5 to TRBJ2-3; tentatively, D is TRBD2 (7 bases). Between the trimmed V and J ends, which lost 2 bases and 3 bases, there was a span of 9 bases. This CDR3 region has 14 residues. CDR1 and CDR2 from the germline V gene are MNHEY and SVGAGI. The CDR3, as DNA: TGTGCCAGCAGTTACCGGGGGGCGACAGATACGCAGTATTTT. It is translated as CASSYRGATDTQYF.

The rearrangement uses TRBV7-9 and TRBJ1-2, with 7 bases fitting TRBD1. V lost 5 bases to trimming and J lost 4 bases; unmatched junction nucleotides: 10. The CDR3 is made up of 15 amino acids. The germline V gene has CDR1 SEHNR and CDR2 FQNEAQ (reference sequence). In nucleotides, the CDR3 is TGTGCCAGCAGCCACCGGGACAGTCTAATCTATGGCTACACCTTC. Its protein product is CASSHRDSLIYGYTF.

This rearrangement joins TRBV5-4 to TRBJ2-3; 8 nucleotides line up with TRBD2. Looked up from germline, CDR1 is SGHNT and CDR2 is YYREEE (reference sequence). The CDR3 runs 16 residues. V lost 2 bases to trimming and J lost 0 bases; unmatched junction nucleotides: 5. CDR3 residues: CASSFNSGASTDTQYF. CDR3 in DNA: TGTGCCAGCAGCTTCAATAGCGGGGCTAGCACAGATACGCAGTATTTT.

The chain joins TRBV3-1 (or the pseudogene TRBV3-2) to TRBJ2-4; the match to TRBD1 covers 10 bases. The CDR3 is 17 residues long. V dropped 4 bases and J dropped 0; count of bases not matched to a gene: 6. Germline V gene sequence: CDR1 LGHDT, CDR2 YNNKEL (reference sequence). The CDR3: CASSPRGQGQAKNIQYF. The DNA for the CDR3 is TGTGCCAGCAGCCCCCGGGGACAGGGGCAAGCCAAAAACATTCAGTACTTC.

This chain links TRBV5-6 with TRBJ2-2; 8 bases agree with TRBD1. V shed 0 bases and J 7 bases; nucleotides not matched to a gene: 8. Germline V gene data show CDR1 as SGHDT and CDR2 as YYEEEE. CDR3 length equals 16 residues. The CDR3: CASSLALAGGGGELFF. The CDR3 DNA reads as TGTGCCAGCAGCTTGGCCCTCGCAGGGGGCGGCGGGGAGCTGTTTTTT.

V and J are TRBV2 and TRBJ1-2; D not certain. This CDR3 comprises 12 residues. Germline CDR1 reads SNHLY; CDR2 reads FYNNEI. Between the trimmed V and J ends, which lost 7 bases and 3 bases, there was a span of 9 bases. The CDR3 DNA is TGTGCCAGCAATGGGGAGCACTATGGCTACACCTTC. Its protein product is CASNGEHYGYTF.

A few counts support this clone. This CDR3 reads CASSYGRGTRSYEQYF. In DNA form, the CDR3 reads TGTGCCAGCAGCTATGGACGCGGGACTAGATCCTACGAGCAGTACTTC. This chain links TRBV7-8 with TRBJ2-7; 8 bases fit TRBD2. Germline V CDR1 and CDR2: SGHVS, FQNEAQ. The CDR3 consists of 16 residues. Trimming at V came to 4 bases and at J to 1 base, leaving 9 bases not matched to a gene.

The V gene is TRBV7-2, the J gene TRBJ2-2, with no clear D. The germline gives CDR1 SGHTA, CDR2 FQGNSA. The CDR3 has 15 amino acids. Between the trimmed V and J ends, which lost 0 bases and 5 bases, there was a span of 10 bases. Written as DNA, the CDR3 is TGTGCCAGCAGCTTAGCACGGTTGCCGACCGGGGAGCTGTTTTTT. Its protein product is CASSLARLPTGELFF.

The chain has TRBV30 and TRBJ2-1; a possible D gene is TRBD1 (6 bases). The CDR3 has 18 residues. Germline CDR1 GTSNPN, CDR2 SVGIG (reference sequence). With 3 bases removed from V and 9 bases from J, the gap between germline ends came to 30 bases. CDR3 in amino acids: CAWRPFASRGSALGEQFF. The CDR3 DNA sequence: TGTGCCTGGAGGCCCTTCGCGTCTAGGGGGTCCGCGTTAGGTGAGCAGTTCTTC.

The V gene is TRBV6-2 or TRBV6-3, the J gene TRBJ2-1; tentatively, D is TRBD2 (5 bases). The V gene lost 0 bases and the J gene lost 6 bases, with 15 bases spanning the gap. Germline CDR1 and CDR2: MNHEY and SVGEGT. CDR3 length: 16 amino acids. As DNA, the CDR3 is TGTGCCAGCAGTTACTCGATTCGGGGTTTTGGCAATGAGCAGTTCTTC. Translation: CASSYSIRGFGNEQFF.

The chain uses TRBV14 and TRBJ1-5; D not resolved. Germline assignment: CDR1 SGHDN and CDR2 FVKESK. The CDR3 covers 13 residues. Trimming removed 2 bases at V and 2 bases at J, with 4 bases between. The CDR3 sequence is CASSQTGNQPQHF. The CDR3 nucleotides read TGTGCCAGCAGCCAAACCGGCAATCAGCCCCAGCATTTT.